This T cell receptor (beta chain) was observed in a study of PD-1 blockade in classical Hodgkin lymphoma. This CDR3 contains 14 residues. With 3 bases clipped from V and 5 bases from J, the junction kept 5 bases outside the gene matches. The germline V gene has CDR1 SGHTA and CDR2 FQGNSA. The assay was immunoSEQ multiplex PCR, and TCRdb's table has in-frame clones only and misses some. Of roughly 23,000 clones in the sample, about two thirds are singletons; the top ten hold 15% to 20%. General observations from the study: Patients who responded completely had about the same baseline diversity as newly diagnosed patients.

Concerning this clone itself: Its antigen is not known.

Each of the patients experienced relapse following autologous stem cell transplantation, and their brentuximab vedotin exposure differed. The TCR was taken from a human donor with classical Hodgkin lymphoma. This chain links TRBV7-2 with TRBJ2-5; TRBD2 matches at 8 bases. The input for sequencing was peripheral blood mononuclear cells (PBMCs), taken at baseline. The CDR3 bases are TGTGCCAGCAGCTTCACTAGCGGAGGGGAGACCCAGTACTTC. Its translation is CASSFTSGGETQYF.